The source of this T cell receptor (beta chain) is a study of shared clonotypes between healthy human individuals. Overall study findings and caveats: Represented diversity, genetic and exposure-history alike, was limited by few donors. A few donors had around 5% of their naive CD4 clonotypes in common.

Between the trimmed V and J ends, which lost 6 bases and 4 bases, there was a span of 12 bases. The CDR3 loop spans 13 amino acids. CDR1 and CDR2 (germline): MDHEN, SYDVKM. The study enrolled healthy HIV-negative adults without recent acute infections or vaccinations as donors. Sorted subsets were amplified in replicate PCRs using 200 to 250 ng DNA, about 30,000 T cell genomes. Some clones are missing from TCRdb's copy, which holds only in-frame ones; the method was immunoSEQ multiplex PCR. The sample gives roughly 1 million clones, 75% to 80% of which show up once; around 0.47% is in the top ten. This clone has just a few counts. Antigen unknown.

This TCR was recovered from a man between 18 and 29 years old in good health. Some clones in this sample may be carry-over from other donors' samples. Source material: memory CD4+ T cells from PBMCs. As for subset: CD45RA-negative fraction. J is TRBJ1-1 and V is TRBV28; the D is unclear. CDR3 region: CASRDLLGTEAFF. The CDR3 DNA is TGTGCCAGCAGGGACCTCCTTGGCACTGAAGCTTTCTTT.